This T cell receptor (beta chain) was recovered during a study of shared T cell receptors in the human thymus. The germline gives CDR1 MNHNS, CDR2 SASEGT. V gave up 6 bases and J gave up 1 base; unmatched junction bases: 7. CDR3 size: 15 residues. TCRdb keeps only in-frame clones here, not all; method: immunoSEQ multiplex PCR. The sample has hundreds of thousands of clones, roughly 88% seen once. This clone was detected once. This same sample was also taken into another study, of human thymus T cells. In that study: Apparent bias marked the V and J gene usage of thymic and blood repertoires. Related research examined unrelated individuals and reported that their thymic repertoires overlapped highly.

The genes are TRBV6-1 and TRBJ2-3, with TRBD1 identical over 7 bases. Sequenced material: thymocytes. This receptor was identified in a boy under two years old with a congenital heart defect. The CDR3: CASRGSGTGTDTQYF. The CDR3 region has the DNA TGTGCCAGCAGAGGCTCCGGGACAGGCACAGATACGCAGTATTTT.